This entry describes one TCR beta chain. Its antigen remains unidentified. These data originate in a study of EBV T-cell therapy then PD-1 blockade in nasopharyngeal carcinoma. Assay: immunoSEQ multiplex PCR; the TCRdb copy retains only in-frame clones and omits some. The table records under 20,000 clones, around 82% of them present only once. Treatment described: AdE1-LMPpoly-expanded autologous EBV-specific T-cell therapy followed by anti-PD-1 nivolumab. Trimming left V 0 bases short and J 6 bases short, with 9 bases between. The germline V gene has CDR1 SGHRS and CDR2 YFSETQ. This CDR3 region has 14 residues.

The sample in question was CD8+ T cells from blood, obtained at day 33 from a patient whose treatment included autologous EBV-specific T cells and nivolumab. This clonotype originated in a man aged 35 to 55 with nasopharyngeal carcinoma. The chain combines TRBV5-1 with TRBJ2-2; D is perhaps TRBD1 or TRBD2 (5 bases each). The CDR3 is CASSLARDAGELFF. The CDR3 DNA reads as TGCGCCAGCAGCTTGGCACGGGACGCCGGGGAGCTGTTTTTT.